A single sample gave rise to the 17 T cell receptor beta chains below, sequenced in a study of T cells after somatic rescue of genetic block. Generated by immunoSEQ multiplex PCR, the TCRdb table keeps only in-frame clones and is missing some. The sample has approximately 58,000 clones, approximately 96% seen once. The sequencing input was peripheral blood mononuclear cells (PBMCs). The receptors were gathered from a child less than two years old.

The chain recombines TRBV5-6 with TRBJ1-2; a possible D gene is TRBD1 (6 bases). Germline CDR1 is SGHDT and CDR2 is YYEEEE. The CDR3 covers 13 residues. V shed 3 bases and J shed 0 bases, with 6 bases lying between them. The chain's CDR3 is CASSWTANYGYTF. CDR3 coding DNA: TGTGCCAGCAGCTGGACAGCTAACTATGGCTACACCTTC. Combining the CDR3 with reference TRBV5-6 and TRBJ1-2 gives the whole variable domain DAGVTQSPTHLIKTRGQQVTLRCSPKSGHDTVSWYQQALGQGPQFIFQYYEEEERQRGNFPDRFSGHQFPNYSSELNVNALLLGDSALYLCASSWTANYGYTFGSGTRLTVV.

This sequence joins TRBV19 and TRBJ2-7, with TRBD2 matching 7 bases. This CDR3 is 14 amino acids long. Trimming took 1 base from V and 7 from J; bases not matched to a gene: 7. Germline V lookup: CDR1 LNHDA, CDR2 SQIVND (reference sequence). The CDR3 here is CASSIGGSLGEQYF. The CDR3 DNA sequence: TGTGCCAGTAGTATAGGCGGGAGTCTAGGGGAGCAGTACTTC.

This chain links TRBV2 with TRBJ2-7, with a tentative D call TRBD2 (5 bases). Trimming took 6 bases from V and 1 from J, leaving 13 bases between them. The CDR3 length is 14 residues. CDR1 and CDR2 from the germline V gene are SNHLY and FYNNEI. The CDR3 DNA follows: TGTGCCAGCAGGCCTGGGAGACGGTCCTACGAGCAGTACTTC. This gives the protein CASRPGRRSYEQYF.

The chain links TRBV19 to TRBJ1-1; 8 bases agree with TRBD1. CDR1 is LNHDA, CDR2 SQIVND, per germline (reference sequence). Trimming took 1 base from V and 1 from J; bases not matched to a gene: 2. This CDR3 is 15 amino acids long. CDR3 DNA sequence: TGTGCCAGTAGTATAGGTACAGGGGGGAACACTGAAGCTTTCTTT. Protein: CASSIGTGGNTEAFF.

The CDR3 bases are TGTGCCAGCAGCCCCGGCACGGGACAGGGATGGAGCAATCAGCCCCAGCATTTT. This encodes CASSPGTGQGWSNQPQHF. The chain recombines TRBV11-2 with TRBJ1-5; 9 positions agree with TRBD1. Germline values: CDR1 SGHAT, CDR2 FQNNGV. The CDR3 runs to 18 residues. V lost 5 bases, J lost 1 base, and 12 bases stayed unmatched.

The rearrangement uses TRBV4-3 and TRBJ2-7, with D tentatively TRBD2 (5 bases). Germline V gene data show CDR1 as LGHNA and CDR2 as YSLEER. V was cut by 0 bases and J by 3 bases, with 9 bases left in between. CDR3 length equals 14 residues. The CDR3 DNA sequence: TGCGCCAGCAGCCAAGAGAAGCGGCGCTACGAGCAGTACTTC. This codes for CASSQEKRRYEQYF.

The V call is TRBV6-1, the J call TRBJ2-7; 7 bases line up with TRBD1. The CDR3 is 13 residues long. J gave up 3 bases and V 5 bases, and 4 bases lay outside the gene matches. Germline V gives CDR1 MNHNS, CDR2 SASEGT. CDR3 in DNA: TGTGCCAGCAGTTTGGGACAGCACTACGAGCAGTACTTC. It encodes CASSLGQHYEQYF.

V gene TRBV9 combines with J gene TRBJ2-7, with 11 bases identical to TRBD2. The trim removed 0 bases at V and 4 bases at J, leaving 0 bases unmatched. Germline V lookup: CDR1 SGDLS, CDR2 YYNGEE. The CDR3 totals 14 residues. CDR3 DNA: TGTGCCAGCAGCGTAGGACTAGCGGGATACGAGCAGTACTTC. This sequence encodes CASSVGLAGYEQYF.

This clone was seen only once. V is TRBV11-2 and J is TRBJ2-5; possibly TRBD2 for D (6 bases). The germline V and J ends were trimmed by 0 bases and 6 bases, with 14 bases remaining between them. CDR1 is SGHAT, CDR2 FQNNGV, per germline. The length of the CDR3 is 15 residues. CDR3 amino acids: CASSLDIGGEKTQYF. The CDR3 DNA is TGTGCCAGCAGCTTAGATATCGGAGGGGAAAAGACCCAGTACTTC.

V is TRBV19 and J is TRBJ1-4; D call uncertain. Deletions cut 4 bases from V and 1 base from J, with 4 bases between. Germline V gene data show CDR1 as LNHDA and CDR2 as SQIVND (reference sequence). CDR3 length equals 13 residues. The CDR3 nucleotides read TGTGCCAGTAGTAGGGGAACTAATGAAAAACTGTTTTTT. This encodes CASSRGTNEKLFF.

The V gene is TRBV6-1, the J gene TRBJ2-7; 8 bases match TRBD2. CDR1 is MNHNS and CDR2 is SASEGT in the germline V gene. The ends lost 6 bases at V and 3 bases at J; junction bases unmatched: 10. The CDR3 is made up of 15 amino acids. The CDR3 DNA sequence: TGTGCCAGCAGGGCGACTAGCGACGCTTTCTACGAGCAGTACTTC. Protein sequence: CASRATSDAFYEQYF.

The J gene is TRBJ2-3, the V gene TRBV5-1; 9 bases fit TRBD2. The CDR3 contains 14 residues. V trimming: 4 bases; J trimming: 7 bases; junction bases outside the gene matches: 7. Germline CDR1 reads SGHRS; CDR2 reads YFSETQ. This chain's CDR3 is CASSTGTSIYTQYF. The CDR3 DNA is TGCGCCAGCAGCACCGGGACTAGCATCTATACGCAGTATTTT.

CDR3 loop: CASSWDSNEQFF. The CDR3 region has the DNA TGCGCCAGCAGCTGGGACTCCAATGAGCAGTTCTTC. The chain combines TRBV5-1 with TRBJ2-1; possibly TRBD2 for D (6 bases). From germline, CDR1 is SGHRS and CDR2 YFSETQ. Trimming pared 3 bases from V and 6 bases from J, leaving 7 bases between. CDR3 length: 12 amino acids.

The chain links TRBV6-1 to TRBJ2-7; possibly TRBD2 for D (5 bases). The V gene's germline CDR1 is MNHNS and CDR2 SASEGT. V lost 2 bases to trimming and J lost 0 bases, with 11 bases between them. This CDR3 is 15 amino acids long. In DNA, the CDR3 is TGTGCCAGCAGTGAAAGGCTAGCCCGCTCCTACGAGCAGTACTTC. Protein sequence: CASSERLARSYEQYF.

The CDR3 reads CASRGRTGELFF. The DNA of the CDR3 is TGTGCCAGCAGGGGGAGAACCGGGGAGCTGTTTTTT. The chain couples TRBV2 to TRBJ2-2, with a possible D match to TRBD2 (5 bases). In germline, CDR1 is SNHLY, CDR2 FYNNEI. CDR3 length equals 12 residues. Trimming removed 6 bases from V and 5 bases from J, with 7 bases in between.

The V call is TRBV5-8, the J call TRBJ1-2; D unclear. The CDR3 is made up of 15 amino acids. Trimming cost V 1 base and J 4 bases, with 14 bases left between them. Germline V gene lookup returns CDR1 SGHTS and CDR2 YDEGEE. The CDR3 DNA sequence: TGTGCCAGCAGCTTGTACGGGGATGGGTCCTATGGCTACACCTTC. Its translation: CASSLYGDGSYGYTF.

The chain has TRBV19 and TRBJ1-2; 9 bases fit TRBD1. The length of the CDR3 is 13 residues. The junction had 1 base not matched to a gene; V was cut back by 4 bases and J by 4 bases. Germline assignment: CDR1 LNHDA and CDR2 SQIVND (reference sequence). CDR3 sequence: CASSTTGGYGYTF. The CDR3 bases are TGTGCCAGTAGTACGACAGGGGGCTATGGCTACACCTTC.